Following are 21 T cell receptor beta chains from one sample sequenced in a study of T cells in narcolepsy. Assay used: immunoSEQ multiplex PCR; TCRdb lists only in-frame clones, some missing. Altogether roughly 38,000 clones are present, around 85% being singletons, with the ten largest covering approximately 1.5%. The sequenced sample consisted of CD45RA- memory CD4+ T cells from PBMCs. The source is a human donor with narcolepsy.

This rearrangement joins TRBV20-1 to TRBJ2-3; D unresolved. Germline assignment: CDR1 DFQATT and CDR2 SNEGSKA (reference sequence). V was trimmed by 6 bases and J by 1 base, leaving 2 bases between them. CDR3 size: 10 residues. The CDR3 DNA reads TGCAGTGCCCGCACAGATACGCAGTATTTT. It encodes CSARTDTQYF.

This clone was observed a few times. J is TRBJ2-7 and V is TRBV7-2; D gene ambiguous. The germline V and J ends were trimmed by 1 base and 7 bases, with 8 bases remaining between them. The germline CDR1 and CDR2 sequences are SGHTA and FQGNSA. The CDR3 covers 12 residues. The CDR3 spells CASSLGLGEQYF. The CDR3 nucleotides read TGTGCCAGCAGCTTAGGTTTGGGGGAGCAGTACTTC. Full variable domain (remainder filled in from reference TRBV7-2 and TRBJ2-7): GAGVSQSPSNKVTEKGKDVELRCDPISGHTALYWYRQSLGQGLEFLIYFQGNSAPDKSGLPSDRFSAERTGGSVSTLTIQRTQQEDSAVYLCASSLGLGEQYFGPGTRLTVT.

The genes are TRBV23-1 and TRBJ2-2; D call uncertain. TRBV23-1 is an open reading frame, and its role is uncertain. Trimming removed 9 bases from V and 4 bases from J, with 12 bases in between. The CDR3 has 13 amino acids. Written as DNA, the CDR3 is TGCGCCAGAATGAACCCTGGCACCGGGGAGCTGTTTTTT. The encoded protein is CARMNPGTGELFF.

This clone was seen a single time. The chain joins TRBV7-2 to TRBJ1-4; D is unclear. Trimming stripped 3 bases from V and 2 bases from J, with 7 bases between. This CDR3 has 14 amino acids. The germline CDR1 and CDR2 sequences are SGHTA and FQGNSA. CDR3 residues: CASSLSRTNEKLFF. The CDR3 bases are TGTGCCAGCAGCTTGAGCAGGACTAATGAAAAACTGTTTTTT. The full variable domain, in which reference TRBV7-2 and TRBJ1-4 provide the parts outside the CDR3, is GAGVSQSPSNKVTEKGKDVELRCDPISGHTALYWYRQSLGQGLEFLIYFQGNSAPDKSGLPSDRFSAERTGGSVSTLTIQRTQQEDSAVYLCASSLSRTNEKLFFGSGTQLSVL.

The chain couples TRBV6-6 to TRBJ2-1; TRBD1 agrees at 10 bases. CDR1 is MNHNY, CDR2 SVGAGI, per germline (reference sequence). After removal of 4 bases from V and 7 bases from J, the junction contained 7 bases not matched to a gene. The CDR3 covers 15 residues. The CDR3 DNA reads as TGTGCCAGCAGTTCCCGGGACAGGGGCGGTAATGAGCAGTTCTTC. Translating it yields CASSSRDRGGNEQFF.

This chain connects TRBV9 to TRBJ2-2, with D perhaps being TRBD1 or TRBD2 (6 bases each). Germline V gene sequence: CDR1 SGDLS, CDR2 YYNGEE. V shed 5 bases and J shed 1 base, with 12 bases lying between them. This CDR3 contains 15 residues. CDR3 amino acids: CASSSGARNTGELFF. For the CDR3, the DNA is TGTGCCAGCAGTTCGGGGGCGAGGAACACCGGGGAGCTGTTTTTT. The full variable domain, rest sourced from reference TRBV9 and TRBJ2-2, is DSGVTQTPKHLITATGQRVTLRCSPRSGDLSVYWYQQSLDQGLQFLIQYYNGEERAKGNILERFSAQQFPDLHSELNLSSLELGDSALYFCASSSGARNTGELFFGEGSRLTVL.

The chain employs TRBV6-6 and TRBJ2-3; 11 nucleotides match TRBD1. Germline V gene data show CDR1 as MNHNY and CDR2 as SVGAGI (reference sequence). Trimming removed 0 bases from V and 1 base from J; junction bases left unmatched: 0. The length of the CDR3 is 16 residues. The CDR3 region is CASSYSGQGGTDTQYF. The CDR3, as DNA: TGTGCCAGCAGTTACTCGGGACAGGGGGGCACAGATACGCAGTATTTT.

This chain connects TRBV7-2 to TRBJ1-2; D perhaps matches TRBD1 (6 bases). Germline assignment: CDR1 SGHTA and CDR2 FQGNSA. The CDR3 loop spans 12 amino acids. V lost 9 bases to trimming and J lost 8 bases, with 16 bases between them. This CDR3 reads CASVLGAGGYTF. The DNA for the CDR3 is TGTGCCAGTGTGTTGGGGGCCGGCGGCTACACCTTC.

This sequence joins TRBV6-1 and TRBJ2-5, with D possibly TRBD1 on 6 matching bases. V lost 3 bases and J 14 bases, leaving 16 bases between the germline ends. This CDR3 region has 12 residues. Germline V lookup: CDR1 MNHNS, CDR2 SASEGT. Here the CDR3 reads CASSDTGHGLYF. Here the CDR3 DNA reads TGTGCCAGCAGTGACACGGGACACGGGCTATACTTC.

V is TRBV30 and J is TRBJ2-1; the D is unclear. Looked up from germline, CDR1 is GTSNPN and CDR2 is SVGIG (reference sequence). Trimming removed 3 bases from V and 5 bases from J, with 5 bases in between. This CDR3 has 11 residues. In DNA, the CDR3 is TGTGCCTGGAGATCCAACAATGAGCAGTTCTTC. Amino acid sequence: CAWRSNNEQFF.

CDR3 bases: TGTGCCAGCAGTCACAGGGAGAGGAATTCACCCCTCCACTTT. Translation: CASSHRERNSPLHF. The chain couples TRBV6-5 to TRBJ1-6; tentatively, D is TRBD1 (6 bases). Germline V gene data show CDR1 as MNHEY and CDR2 as SVGAGI. V lost 5 bases to trimming and J lost 7 bases, with 12 bases between them. This CDR3 is built from 14 residues.

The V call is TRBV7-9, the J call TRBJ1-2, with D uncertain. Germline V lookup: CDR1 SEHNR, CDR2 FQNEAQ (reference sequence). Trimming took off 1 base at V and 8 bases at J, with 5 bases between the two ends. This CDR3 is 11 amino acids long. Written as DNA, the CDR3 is TGTGCCAGCAGCTTAGTTGAGGGCTACACCTTC. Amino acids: CASSLVEGYTF. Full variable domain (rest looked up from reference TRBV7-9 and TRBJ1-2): DTGVSQNPRHKITKRGQNVTFRCDPISEHNRLYWYRQTLGQGPEFLTYFQNEAQLEKSRLLSDRFSAERPKGSFSTLEIQRTEQGDSAMYLCASSLVEGYTFGSGTRLTVV.

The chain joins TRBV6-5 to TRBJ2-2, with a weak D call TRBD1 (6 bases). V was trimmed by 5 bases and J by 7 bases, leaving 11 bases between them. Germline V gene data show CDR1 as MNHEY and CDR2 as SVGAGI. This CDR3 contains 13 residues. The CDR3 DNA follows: TGTGCCAGCAGTCCACAGGGTTACGGGGAGCTGTTTTTT. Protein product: CASSPQGYGELFF.

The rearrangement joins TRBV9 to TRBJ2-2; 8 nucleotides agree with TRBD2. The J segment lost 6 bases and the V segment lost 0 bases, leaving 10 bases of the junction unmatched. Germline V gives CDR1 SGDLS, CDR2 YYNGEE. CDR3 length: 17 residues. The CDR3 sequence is CASSVVRSGGIAGELFF. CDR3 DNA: TGTGCCAGCAGCGTAGTTAGGAGCGGGGGTATTGCCGGGGAGCTGTTTTTT.

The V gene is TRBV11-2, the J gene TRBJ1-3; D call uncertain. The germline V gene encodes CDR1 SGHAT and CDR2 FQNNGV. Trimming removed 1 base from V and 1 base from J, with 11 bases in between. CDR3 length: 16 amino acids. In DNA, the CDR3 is TGTGCCAGCAGCTTAGCGCTGAGGATATCTGGAAACACCATATATTTT. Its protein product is CASSLALRISGNTIYF. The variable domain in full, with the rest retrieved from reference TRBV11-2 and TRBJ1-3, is EAGVAQSPRYKIIEKRQSVAFWCNPISGHATLYWYQQILGQGPKLLIQFQNNGVVDDSQLPKDRFSAERLKGVDSTLKIQPAKLEDSAVYLCASSLALRISGNTIYFGEGSWLTVV.

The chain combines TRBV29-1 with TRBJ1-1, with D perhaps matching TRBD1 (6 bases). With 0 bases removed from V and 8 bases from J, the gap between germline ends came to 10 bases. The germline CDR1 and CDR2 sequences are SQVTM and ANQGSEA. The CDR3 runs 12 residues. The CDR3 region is CSVEDGTGEAFF. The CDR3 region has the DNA TGCAGCGTTGAAGACGGCACAGGGGAAGCTTTCTTT. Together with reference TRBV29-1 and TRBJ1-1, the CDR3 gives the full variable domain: SAVISQKPSRDICQRGTSLTIQCQVDSQVTMMFWYRQQPGQSLTLIATANQGSEATYESGFVIDKFPISRPNLTFSTLTVSNMSPEDSSIYLCSVEDGTGEAFFGQGTRLTVV.

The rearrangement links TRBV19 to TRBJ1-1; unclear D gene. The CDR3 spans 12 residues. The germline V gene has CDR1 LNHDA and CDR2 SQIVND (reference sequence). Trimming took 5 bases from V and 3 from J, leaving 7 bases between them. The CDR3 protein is CASSRTDTEAFF. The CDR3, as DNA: TGTGCCAGTAGTCGAACAGACACTGAAGCTTTCTTT.

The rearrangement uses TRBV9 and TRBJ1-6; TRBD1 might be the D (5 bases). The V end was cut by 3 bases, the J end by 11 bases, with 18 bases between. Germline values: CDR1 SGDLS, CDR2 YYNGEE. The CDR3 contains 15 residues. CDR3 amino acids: CASSARVGPGAPLHF. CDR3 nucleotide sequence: TGTGCCAGCAGCGCCAGGGTCGGCCCTGGGGCACCCCTCCACTTT.

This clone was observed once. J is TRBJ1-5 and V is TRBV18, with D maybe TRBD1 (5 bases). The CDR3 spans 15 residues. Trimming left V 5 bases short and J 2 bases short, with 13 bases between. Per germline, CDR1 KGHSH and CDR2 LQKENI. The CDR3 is CASSTLGGGNQPQHF. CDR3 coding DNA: TGTGCCAGCTCAACCTTAGGAGGGGGCAATCAGCCCCAGCATTTT.

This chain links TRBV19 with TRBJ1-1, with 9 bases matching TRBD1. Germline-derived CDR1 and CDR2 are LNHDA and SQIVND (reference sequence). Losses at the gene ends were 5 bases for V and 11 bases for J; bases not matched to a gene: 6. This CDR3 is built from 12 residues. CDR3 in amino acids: CASSPRTGDAFF. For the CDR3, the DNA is TGTGCCAGTAGTCCACGGACAGGGGATGCTTTCTTT.

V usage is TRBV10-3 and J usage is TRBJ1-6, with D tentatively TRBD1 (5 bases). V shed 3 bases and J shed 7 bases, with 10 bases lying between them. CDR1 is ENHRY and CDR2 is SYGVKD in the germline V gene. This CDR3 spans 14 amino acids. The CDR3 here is CAISELSGNSPLHF. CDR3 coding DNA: TGTGCCATCAGTGAACTATCAGGGAATTCACCCCTCCACTTT.